The sample holds one count of the clone carrying this T cell receptor beta chain. Its matching antigen is unknown. These data belong to a study of untreated major depressive disorder. Overall study results and limits: Three preselected Vbeta families were the sole sequencing comparisons.

Method: immunoSEQ multiplex PCR; TCRdb's copy keeps in-frame clones and lacks some. The sample contains 20,000 to 25,000 clones, roughly 86% of which appear only once. Each depressed patient was pairwise matched to a non-depressed control for sex, age, current smoking status and body mass index. Trimming removed 2 bases at V and 2 bases at J, with 15 bases between. The CDR3 is made up of 16 amino acids. CDR1 is SGHAT and CDR2 is FQNNGV in the germline V gene. This chain connects TRBV11-2 to TRBJ1-1; D remains unclear. Sample: CD4+ T cells from PBMCs. This TCR derives from a woman aged 40-49 years in good health. CDR3 sequence reads: CASSLWPTKSNTEAFF. CDR3 DNA sequence: TGTGCCAGCAGCTTATGGCCGACAAAAAGTAACACTGAAGCTTTCTTT.